Below, 10 T cell receptor beta chains from the same sample are listed, as sequenced in a study of cytomegalovirus exposure and HLA in healthy donors. The PCR used 60 Vbeta and 13 Jbeta primers. Produced via immunoSEQ multiplex PCR; TCRdb's table is partial and in-frame only. The table lists about 120,000 clones, approximately 10% of them singletons. The sample taken for sequencing was PBMCs. These receptors were collected from a woman aged 18-29 years in good health and CMV-seropositive.

The chain uses TRBV27 and TRBJ2-3; 11 bases fit TRBD2. After removal of 10 bases from V and 5 bases from J, the junction contained 8 bases not matched to a gene. In germline, CDR1 is MNHEY, CDR2 SMNVEV (reference sequence). The CDR3 runs to 14 residues. Written as DNA, the CDR3 is TGTGCCACCCAACTAGCGGGAGTGAGAGATACGCAGTATTTT. This codes for CATQLAGVRDTQYF.

The chain links TRBV5-1 to TRBJ2-2; D gene uncertain. This CDR3 spans 14 amino acids. The germline CDR1 and CDR2 sequences are SGHRS and YFSETQ. Trimming shortened V by 0 bases and J by 1 base, and 4 bases separated the two germline ends. The CDR3, as DNA: TGCGCCAGCAGCTTGGAACAGAACACCGGGGAGCTGTTTTTT. Encoded protein: CASSLEQNTGELFF.

This clone appeared a few times. J is TRBJ2-7 and V is TRBV5-4; 11 nucleotides line up with TRBD1. The J segment lost 6 bases and the V segment lost 4 bases, leaving 9 bases of the junction unmatched. Per germline, CDR1 SGHNT and CDR2 YYREEE (reference sequence). The CDR3 covers 15 residues. The CDR3, as DNA: TGTGCCAGCAGCCTAGGACAGGGGGCTACTGGCGAGCAGTACTTC. Amino acids: CASSLGQGATGEQYF.

This clone has more than one count but fewer than ten. This chain links TRBV19 with TRBJ1-1, with D perhaps matching TRBD1 (6 bases). Germline V gives CDR1 LNHDA, CDR2 SQIVND (reference sequence). The length of the CDR3 is 14 residues. Trimming pared 8 bases from V and 8 bases from J, leaving 21 bases between. CDR3 in DNA: TGTGCCAGTTCGGTGGGGACACTGGGATTCGAAGCTTTCTTT. As protein: CASSVGTLGFEAFF.

The CDR3 is CASSQDLTGGPSDMEAQYF. The CDR3 DNA reads as TGCGCCAGCAGCCAAGATCTGACGGGAGGGCCTTCGGATATGGAGGCCCAGTACTTC. The V and J genes are TRBV4-1 and TRBJ2-5, with TRBD2 matching 8 bases. This CDR3 is 19 amino acids long. CDR1 is MGHRA, CDR2 YSYEKL, per germline. V lost 0 bases to trimming and J lost 9 bases; unmatched junction nucleotides: 21.

This clone has just a few counts. The chain links TRBV28 to TRBJ1-2; no reliable D call. Germline loops: CDR1 MDHEN, CDR2 SYDVKM. V dropped 5 bases and J dropped 5 bases, with 15 bases sitting between them. The CDR3 totals 14 residues. The CDR3 protein is CASSTSAATYGYTF. CDR3 DNA sequence: TGTGCCAGCAGTACTAGCGCGGCGACTTATGGCTACACCTTC.

The chain combines TRBV18 with TRBJ1-1, with a possible D match to TRBD1 (5 bases). The germline CDR1 and CDR2 sequences are KGHSH and LQKENI. Trimming shortened V by 3 bases and J by 8 bases, and 13 bases separated the two germline ends. CDR3 length: 13 amino acids. In nucleotides, the CDR3 is TGTGCCAGCTCACCGCCAATATCAGGGGAAGCTTTCTTT. It translates to CASSPPISGEAFF.

This clone has a handful of counts. This rearrangement joins TRBV4-1 to TRBJ1-2, with a possible D match to TRBD1 (6 bases). Germline V gives CDR1 MGHRA, CDR2 YSYEKL. The CDR3 runs to 14 residues. V was cut by 5 bases and J by 4 bases, with 14 bases left in between. CDR3 DNA sequence: TGCGCCAGCAGCGACGTAGGACAGAGCTATGGCTACACCTTC. Its protein product is CASSDVGQSYGYTF.

The chain carries TRBV18 and TRBJ1-4; 9 bases match TRBD1. This CDR3 has 14 residues. Germline trimming cut 6 bases from V and 7 bases from J; bases unmatched to any gene: 6. Per the germline V gene, CDR1 is KGHSH and CDR2 is LQKENI. The CDR3 nucleotides are TGTGCCAGCTCCGGAGGGACAGGGACTGAAAAACTGTTTTTT. Its protein is CASSGGTGTEKLFF.

V usage is TRBV2 and J usage is TRBJ2-2, with TRBD1 as a possible D gene (6 bases). Per the germline V gene, CDR1 is SNHLY and CDR2 is FYNNEI. The CDR3 is 14 residues long. The V end lost 6 bases, the J end lost 6 bases, and 14 bases lay between the germline ends. The CDR3 DNA reads TGTGCCAGCAGACGACAGGTGGAGTCCGGGGAGCTGTTTTTT. The encoded protein is CASRRQVESGELFF.